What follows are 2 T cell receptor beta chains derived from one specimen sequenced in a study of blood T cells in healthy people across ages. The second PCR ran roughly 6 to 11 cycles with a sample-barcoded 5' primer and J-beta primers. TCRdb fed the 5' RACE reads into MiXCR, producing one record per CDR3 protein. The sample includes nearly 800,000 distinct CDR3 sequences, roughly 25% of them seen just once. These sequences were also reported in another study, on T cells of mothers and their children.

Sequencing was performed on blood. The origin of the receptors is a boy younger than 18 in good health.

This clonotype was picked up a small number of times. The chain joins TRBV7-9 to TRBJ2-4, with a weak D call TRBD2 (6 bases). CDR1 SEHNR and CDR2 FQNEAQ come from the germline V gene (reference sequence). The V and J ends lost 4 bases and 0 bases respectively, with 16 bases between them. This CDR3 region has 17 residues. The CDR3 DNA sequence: TGTGCCAGCAGCTACTCAGCCGGGACTTTAGCCAAAAACATTCAGTACTTC. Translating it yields CASSYSAGTLAKNIQYF.

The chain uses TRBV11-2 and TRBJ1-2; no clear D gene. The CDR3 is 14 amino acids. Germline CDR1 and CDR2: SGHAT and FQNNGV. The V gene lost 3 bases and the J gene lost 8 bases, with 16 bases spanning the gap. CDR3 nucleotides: TGTGCCAGCAGCTTCATGACGGGCCCTTACGGCTACACCTTC. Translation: CASSFMTGPYGYTF.